Detailed here is one T cell receptor beta chain. The antigen remains undetermined. Per germline, CDR1 SEHNR and CDR2 FQNEAQ (reference sequence). This CDR3 has 15 residues. The V end lost 5 bases, the J end lost 5 bases, and 15 bases lay between the germline ends. This sample was taken from a study of blood T cells in healthy people across ages. At the level of the study: The template switching approach captured approximately one barcoded beta molecule for every two T cells. General observations from the study: Age brought a roughly linear fall in TCR beta diversity measured per million T cells. Unsorted PBMC material precluded a definitive naive versus antigen-experienced comparison.

Whenever a sample was processed, at least 6 million PBMCs were isolated. A J-beta primer mix and a sample-barcoded 5' primer were used in a second PCR of about 7 to 12 cycles. TCRdb redid the calling of the 5' RACE reads with MiXCR, one entry per CDR3 protein. In the table there are around 280,000 distinct CDR3 sequences, 25% to 30% of which are singletons. The chain recombines TRBV7-9 with TRBJ2-2; D gene uncertain. Sequencing used blood. The TCR sequence derives from a woman aged 70-85 years in good health. In DNA form, the CDR3 reads TGTGCCAGCAGCCTGACGACGGGTCAGACCGGGGAGCTGTTTTTT. Translation: CASSLTTGQTGELFF.